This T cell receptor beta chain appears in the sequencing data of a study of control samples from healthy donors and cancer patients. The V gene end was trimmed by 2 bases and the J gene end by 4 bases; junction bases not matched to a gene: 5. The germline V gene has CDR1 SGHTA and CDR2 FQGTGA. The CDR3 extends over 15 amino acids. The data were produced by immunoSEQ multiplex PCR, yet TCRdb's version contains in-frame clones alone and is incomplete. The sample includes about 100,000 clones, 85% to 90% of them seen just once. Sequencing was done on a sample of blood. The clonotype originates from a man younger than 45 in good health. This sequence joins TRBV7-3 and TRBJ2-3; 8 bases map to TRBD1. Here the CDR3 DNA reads TGTGCCAGCAGCTTACAGGGGGCTTTCGCAGATACGCAGTATTTT. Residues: CASSLQGAFADTQYF. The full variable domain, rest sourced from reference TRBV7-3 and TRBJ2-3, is GAGVSQTPSNKVTEKGKYVELRCDPISGHTALYWYRQSLGQGPEFLIYFQGTGAADDSGLPNDRFFAVRPEGSVSTLKIQRTERGDSAVYLCASSLQGAFADTQYFGPGTRLTVL.